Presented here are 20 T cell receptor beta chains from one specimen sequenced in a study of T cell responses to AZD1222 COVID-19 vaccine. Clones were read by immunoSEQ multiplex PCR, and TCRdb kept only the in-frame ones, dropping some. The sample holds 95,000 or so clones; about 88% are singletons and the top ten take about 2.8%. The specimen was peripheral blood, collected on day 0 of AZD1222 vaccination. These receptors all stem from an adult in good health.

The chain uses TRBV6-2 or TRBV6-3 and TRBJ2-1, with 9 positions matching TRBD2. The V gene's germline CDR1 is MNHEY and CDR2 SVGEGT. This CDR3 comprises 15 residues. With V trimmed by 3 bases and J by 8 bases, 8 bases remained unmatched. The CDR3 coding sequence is TGTGCCAGCAGTTATCTAGGCGGGGGGGCTTATGAGCAGTTCTTC. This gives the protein CASSYLGGGAYEQFF.

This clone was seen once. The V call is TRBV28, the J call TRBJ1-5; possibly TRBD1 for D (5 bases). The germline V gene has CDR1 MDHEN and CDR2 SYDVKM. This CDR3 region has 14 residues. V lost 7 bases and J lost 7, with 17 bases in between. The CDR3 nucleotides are TGTGCCAGCACCGTGGGGGGGTTTGGGCAGCCCCAGCATTTT. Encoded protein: CASTVGGFGQPQHF.

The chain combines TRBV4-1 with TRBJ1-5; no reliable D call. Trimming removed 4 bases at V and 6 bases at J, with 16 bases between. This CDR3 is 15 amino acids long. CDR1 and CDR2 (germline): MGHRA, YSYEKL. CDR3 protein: CASSPPGGVSQPQHF. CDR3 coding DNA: TGCGCCAGCAGCCCTCCGGGAGGCGTTAGTCAGCCCCAGCATTTT.

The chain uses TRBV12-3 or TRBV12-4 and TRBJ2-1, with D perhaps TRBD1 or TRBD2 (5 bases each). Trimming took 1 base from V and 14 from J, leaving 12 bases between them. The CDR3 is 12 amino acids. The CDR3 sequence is CASSLVWGLKFF. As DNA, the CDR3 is TGTGCCAGCAGTTTAGTTTGGGGGTTAAAGTTCTTC.

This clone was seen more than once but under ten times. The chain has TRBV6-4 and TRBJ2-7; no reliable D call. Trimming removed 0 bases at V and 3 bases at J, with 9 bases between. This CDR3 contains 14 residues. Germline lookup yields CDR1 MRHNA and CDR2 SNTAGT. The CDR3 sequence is CASSDSKSYYEQYF. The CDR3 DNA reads TGTGCCAGCAGTGACTCGAAGTCGTACTACGAGCAGTACTTC.

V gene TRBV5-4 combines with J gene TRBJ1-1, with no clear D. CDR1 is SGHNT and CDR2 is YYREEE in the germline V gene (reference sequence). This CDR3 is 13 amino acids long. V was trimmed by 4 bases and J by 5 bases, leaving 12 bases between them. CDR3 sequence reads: CASSDGLGTEAFF. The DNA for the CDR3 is TGTGCCAGCAGCGATGGGTTGGGAACTGAAGCTTTCTTT.

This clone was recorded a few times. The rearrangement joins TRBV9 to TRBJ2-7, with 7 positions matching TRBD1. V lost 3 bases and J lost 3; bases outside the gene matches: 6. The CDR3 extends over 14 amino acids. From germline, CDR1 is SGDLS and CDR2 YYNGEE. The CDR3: CASSAQGEFYEQYF. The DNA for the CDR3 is TGTGCCAGCAGCGCGCAGGGGGAGTTCTACGAGCAGTACTTC.

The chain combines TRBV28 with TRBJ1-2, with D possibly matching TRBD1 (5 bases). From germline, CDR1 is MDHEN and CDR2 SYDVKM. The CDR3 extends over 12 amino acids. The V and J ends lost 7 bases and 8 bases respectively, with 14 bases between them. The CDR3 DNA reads TGTGCCAGCACCCCCTTGGGGGGGGGCTACACCTTC. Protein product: CASTPLGGGYTF.

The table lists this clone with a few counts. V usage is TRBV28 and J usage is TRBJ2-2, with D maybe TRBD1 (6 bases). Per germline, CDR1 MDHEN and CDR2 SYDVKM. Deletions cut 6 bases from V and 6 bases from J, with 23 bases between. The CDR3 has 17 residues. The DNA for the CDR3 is TGTGCCAGCAGACCCGCTCCGGGACACAGGGTTGCCGGGGAGCTGTTTTTT. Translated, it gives CASRPAPGHRVAGELFF.

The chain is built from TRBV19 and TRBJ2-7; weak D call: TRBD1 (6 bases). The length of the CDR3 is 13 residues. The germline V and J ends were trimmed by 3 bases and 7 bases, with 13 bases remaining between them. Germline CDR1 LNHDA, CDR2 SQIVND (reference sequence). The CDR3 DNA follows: TGTGCCAGTAGTATTGGTTGGCAGGGGGAGCAGTACTTC. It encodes CASSIGWQGEQYF.

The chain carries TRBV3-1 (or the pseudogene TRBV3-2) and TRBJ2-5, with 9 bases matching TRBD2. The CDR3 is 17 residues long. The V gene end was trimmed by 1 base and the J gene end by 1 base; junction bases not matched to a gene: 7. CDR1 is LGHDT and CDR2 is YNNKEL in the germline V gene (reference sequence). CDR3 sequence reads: CASSQGLAGTGQETQYF. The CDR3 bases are TGTGCCAGCAGCCAAGGGCTAGCGGGGACCGGCCAAGAGACCCAGTACTTC.

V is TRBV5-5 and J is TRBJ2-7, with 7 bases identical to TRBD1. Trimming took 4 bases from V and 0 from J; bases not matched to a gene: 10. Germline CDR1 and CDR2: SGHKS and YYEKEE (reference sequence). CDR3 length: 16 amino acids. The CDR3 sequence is CASSAGPTGSSYEQYF. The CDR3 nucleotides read TGTGCCAGCAGCGCGGGCCCGACAGGGAGCTCCTACGAGCAGTACTTC. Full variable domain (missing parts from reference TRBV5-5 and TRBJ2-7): DAGVTQSPTHLIKTRGQQVTLRCSPISGHKSVSWYQQVLGQGPQFIFQYYEKEERGRGNFPDRFSARQFPNYSSELNVNALLLGDSALYLCASSAGPTGSSYEQYFGPGTRLTVT.

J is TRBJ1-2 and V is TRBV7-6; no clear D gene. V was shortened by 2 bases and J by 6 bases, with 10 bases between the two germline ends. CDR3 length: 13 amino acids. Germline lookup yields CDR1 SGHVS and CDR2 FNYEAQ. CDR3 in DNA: TGTGCCAGCAGCTTATCAGGTGTCGATGGCTACACCTTC. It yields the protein CASSLSGVDGYTF.

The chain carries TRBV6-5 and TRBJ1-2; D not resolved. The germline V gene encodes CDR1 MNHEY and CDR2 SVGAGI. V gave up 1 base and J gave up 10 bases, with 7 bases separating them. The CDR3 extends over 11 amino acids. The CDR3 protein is CASSYLNSYTF. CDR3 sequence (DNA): TGTGCCAGCAGTTACTTGAACTCCTACACCTTC.

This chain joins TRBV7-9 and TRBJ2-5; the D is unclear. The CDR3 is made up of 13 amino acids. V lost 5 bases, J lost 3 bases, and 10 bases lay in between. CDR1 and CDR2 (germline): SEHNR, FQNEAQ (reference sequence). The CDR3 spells CASSHWAEETQYF. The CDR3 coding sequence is TGTGCCAGCAGCCACTGGGCAGAAGAGACCCAGTACTTC.

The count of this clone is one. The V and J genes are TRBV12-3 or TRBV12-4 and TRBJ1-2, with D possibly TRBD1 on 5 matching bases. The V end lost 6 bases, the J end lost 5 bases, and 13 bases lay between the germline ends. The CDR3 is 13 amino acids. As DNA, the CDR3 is TGTGCCAGCAGCCGAGGGACGTCGTATGGCTACACCTTC. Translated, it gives CASSRGTSYGYTF.

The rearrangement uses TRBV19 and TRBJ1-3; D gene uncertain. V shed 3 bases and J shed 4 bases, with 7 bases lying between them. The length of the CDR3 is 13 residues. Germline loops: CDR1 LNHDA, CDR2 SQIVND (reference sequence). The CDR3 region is CASSIAKGNTIYF. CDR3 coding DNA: TGTGCCAGTAGTATTGCGAAGGGAAACACCATATATTTT.

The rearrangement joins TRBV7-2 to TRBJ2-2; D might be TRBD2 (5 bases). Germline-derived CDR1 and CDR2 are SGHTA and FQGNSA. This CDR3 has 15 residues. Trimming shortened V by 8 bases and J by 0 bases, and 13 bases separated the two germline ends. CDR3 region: CASARTGTNTGELFF. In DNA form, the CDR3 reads TGTGCCAGCGCTCGAACCGGGACGAACACCGGGGAGCTGTTTTTT.

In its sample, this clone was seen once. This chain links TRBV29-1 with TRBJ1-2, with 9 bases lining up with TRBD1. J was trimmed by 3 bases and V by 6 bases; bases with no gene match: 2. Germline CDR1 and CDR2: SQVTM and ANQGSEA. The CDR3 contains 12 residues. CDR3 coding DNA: TGCAGCGTGGGACAGGGAGACTATGGCTACACCTTC. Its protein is CSVGQGDYGYTF.

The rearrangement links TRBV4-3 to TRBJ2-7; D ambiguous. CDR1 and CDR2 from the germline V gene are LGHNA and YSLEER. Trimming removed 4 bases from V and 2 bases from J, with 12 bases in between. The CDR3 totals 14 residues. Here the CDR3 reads CASSPGAEAYEQYF. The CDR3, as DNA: TGCGCCAGCAGCCCTGGCGCCGAGGCCTACGAGCAGTACTTC.